The present T cell receptor beta chain was sequenced within a study of T cells in Graves' hyperthyroidism and ophthalmopathy. Authors of the study amplified TCR beta CDR3 regions from RNA transcripts. A first-round RT-PCR of the TCR CDR3 used the HTBI primer set. TCRdb fed the multiplex PCR reads into MiXCR, producing one record per CDR3 protein. The sample lists under 350,000 distinct CDR3 sequences; about a sixth were seen once. This clonotype was counted ten times or more. Sequencing was performed on blood. The receptor was isolated from a woman aged 60-75 years with Graves' ophthalmopathy.

The CDR3 protein is CASSGGGETQYF. The CDR3 bases are TGTGCCAGCAGCGGAGGGGGAGAGACCCAGTACTTC. The chain links TRBV11-3 to TRBJ2-5; D is tentatively TRBD1 or TRBD2 (6 bases each). The CDR3 covers 12 residues. Trimming pared 5 bases from V and 4 bases from J, leaving 8 bases between. Germline V CDR1 and CDR2: SGHNT, YENEEA.